The next 10 T cell receptor beta chains were all read from a single sample in a study of type 1 and type 2 diabetes patients. Amplification started from genomic DNA. The TCR beta CDR3 region was amplified using 30 forward and 13 reverse primers. A single record per CDR3 protein comes from TCRdb applying MiXCR to the multiplex PCR reads. The sample contains fewer than 300,000 distinct CDR3 sequences, around 47% of which appear only once. Material for sequencing was peripheral blood mononuclear cells (PBMCs). These receptors came from a man aged 18 to 30 with type 2 diabetes.

The V call is TRBV7-3, the J call TRBJ2-5, with D possibly matching TRBD1 (6 bases). CDR3 length: 16 residues. Per the germline V gene, CDR1 is SGHTA and CDR2 is FQGTGA. V was trimmed by 1 base and J by 5 bases, leaving 17 bases between them. The CDR3 DNA is TGTGCCAGCAGCTTAAAGCCCAGGGGCGCTTGGGAGACCCAGTACTTC. This codes for CASSLKPRGAWETQYF.

The V and J genes are TRBV18 and TRBJ2-2; D is ambiguous. From germline, CDR1 is KGHSH and CDR2 LQKENI. The CDR3 has 15 amino acids. Trimming cost V 1 base and J 3 bases, with 9 bases left between them. The CDR3 reads CASSPLRSDTGELFF. The CDR3 coding sequence is TGTGCCAGCTCACCACTTAGGTCGGACACCGGGGAGCTGTTTTTT.

This clonotype showed up just a few times. The gene calls are TRBV7-2 and TRBJ2-7, with 11 bases that match TRBD2. CDR3 length: 16 residues. The V and J ends lost 1 base and 3 bases, in that order; junction bases with no gene match: 5. Germline CDR1 is SGHTA and CDR2 is FQGNSA. The CDR3 spells CASSLGLAGGLYEQYF. DNA of the CDR3: TGTGCCAGCAGCTTAGGTCTAGCGGGAGGACTCTACGAGCAGTACTTC.

CDR3 amino acids: CASSLTGAEQYF. DNA of the CDR3: TGTGCCAGCAGCCTGACAGGGGCCGAGCAGTACTTC. This chain connects TRBV9 to TRBJ2-7, with 8 bases matching TRBD1. V lost 4 bases to trimming and J lost 6 bases; unmatched junction nucleotides: 3. Germline-derived CDR1 and CDR2 are SGDLS and YYNGEE. This CDR3 has 12 amino acids.

The V call is TRBV20-1, the J call TRBJ2-1; 8 bases align to TRBD2. CDR3 length equals 16 residues. J gave up 9 bases and V 6 bases, and 19 bases lay outside the gene matches. Germline assignment: CDR1 DFQATT and CDR2 SNEGSKA (reference sequence). For the CDR3, the DNA is TGCAGTGCCAATCAACCGGGGACTAGAGGTATGCGTGAGCAGTTCTTC. It encodes CSANQPGTRGMREQFF.

V is TRBV7-2 and J is TRBJ2-7; the D gene is possibly TRBD1 (7 bases). The CDR3 runs to 18 residues. From germline, CDR1 is SGHTA and CDR2 FQGNSA. V was clipped by 3 bases and J by 0 bases, with 21 bases between them. The CDR3 DNA sequence: TGTGCCAGCAGCTTGGATCTAACGCGGGACAGCCTCTCCTACGAGCAGTACTTC. This encodes CASSLDLTRDSLSYEQYF.

This chain links TRBV5-5 with TRBJ2-7, with D possibly TRBD2 on 7 matching bases. The CDR3 loop spans 13 amino acids. The V gene's germline CDR1 is SGHKS and CDR2 YYEKEE (reference sequence). V dropped 9 bases and J dropped 3 bases, with 16 bases sitting between them. As DNA, the CDR3 is TGTGCCACCAACTCGGGGGGCGGCTACGAGCAGTACTTC. Translating gives CATNSGGGYEQYF.

The chain carries TRBV6-6 and TRBJ1-4; TRBD1 might be the D (5 bases). V was shortened by 5 bases and J by 5 bases, with 15 bases between the two germline ends. Germline V gene lookup returns CDR1 MNHNY and CDR2 SVGAGI (reference sequence). The CDR3 runs to 15 residues. CDR3 sequence reads: CASSDSFPRNEKLFF. The CDR3 nucleotides are TGTGCCAGCAGTGACAGCTTTCCAAGGAATGAAAAACTGTTTTTT.

This clonotype turned up a few times. The V and J genes are TRBV7-3 and TRBJ2-1; 10 bases agree with TRBD2. Losses at the gene ends were 3 bases for V and 5 bases for J; bases not matched to a gene: 7. The germline V gene encodes CDR1 SGHTA and CDR2 FQGTGA. The CDR3 has 16 amino acids. The CDR3 sequence is CASSLMGLAGDNEQFF. CDR3 nucleotide sequence: TGTGCCAGCAGCTTGATGGGGCTAGCGGGAGACAATGAGCAGTTCTTC.

Comment on this clonotype: Mismatch with germline at one junction end may stem from a read error. This chain joins TRBV6-5 and TRBJ2-5; D possibly matches TRBD1 or TRBD2 (6 bases each). CDR1 and CDR2 (germline): MNHEY, SVGAGI. CDR3 length: 16 amino acids. CDR3 bases: TGTGCCAGCGGTTACTCCCCGGGAGACCAGGGGGAGACCCAGTACTTC. Translated: CASGYSPGDQGETQYF.